These 10 T cell receptor beta chains were all obtained from the same sample, sequenced in a study of CD8 T cells in ankylosing spondylitis. The study's findings and limits: A TCR beta motif made of roughly eight highly homologous variants seemed typical of ankylosing spondylitis blood.

TCRdb reprocessed the 5' RACE reads via MiXCR and lists one record per CDR3 protein. The sample lists under 950,000 distinct CDR3 sequences, 15% to 20% occurring once. Their antigens are not known. Specimen: blood, either unsorted or a sorted T cell fraction (not recorded which). These receptors all stem from a male donor with ankylosing spondylitis.

This chain uses TRBV6-1 with TRBJ1-3; TRBD1 matches at 9 bases. The CDR3 contains 18 residues. Germline CDR1 reads MNHNS; CDR2 reads SASEGT. V was pared by 6 bases and J by 4 bases, with 16 bases of the junction left unmatched. CDR3 sequence (DNA): TGTGCCAGCAGACCGCAGGACAGGGGAATTTATGAAGGAAACACCATATATTTT. Protein: CASRPQDRGIYEGNTIYF.

The chain employs TRBV20-1 and TRBJ2-2, with D uncertain. V dropped 4 bases and J dropped 1 base, with 10 bases sitting between them. Germline V gives CDR1 DFQATT, CDR2 SNEGSKA (reference sequence). The CDR3 totals 14 residues. CDR3: CSAKLHQNTGELFF. The CDR3 DNA reads as TGCAGTGCTAAGTTACACCAGAACACCGGGGAGCTGTTTTTT.

This clonotype was detected a few times. The J gene is TRBJ2-7, the V gene TRBV12-3 or TRBV12-4; 11 bases fit TRBD2. The V and J ends lost 6 bases and 2 bases, in that order; junction bases with no gene match: 6. The length of the CDR3 is 15 residues. The CDR3 sequence is CASSTSGSGAYEQYF. CDR3 sequence (DNA): TGTGCCAGCAGCACTAGCGGGAGTGGGGCCTACGAGCAGTACTTC.

The V call is TRBV12-3 or TRBV12-4, the J call TRBJ2-4; D uncertain. V was clipped by 6 bases and J by 0 bases, with 21 bases between them. The CDR3 totals 18 residues. The CDR3 region has the DNA TGTGCCAGCAGACTCGGACCGATAGCTGGGCTAGCCAAAAACATTCAGTACTTC. It yields the protein CASRLGPIAGLAKNIQYF.

V and J are TRBV6-1 and TRBJ1-1; 7 nucleotides line up with TRBD1. The J segment lost 12 bases and the V segment lost 1 base, leaving 11 bases of the junction unmatched. CDR1 is MNHNS and CDR2 is SASEGT in the germline V gene. The CDR3 loop spans 14 amino acids. CDR3 coding DNA: TGTGCCAGCAGTGAAGGGGGTAGGGGGCTTGAGACTTTCTTT. Its translation: CASSEGGRGLETFF.

In this sample, this clonotype turned up a few times. The CDR3 coding sequence is TGCAGTGCTAGAGATTATCAACCGGGGCCCTACAATGAGCAGTTCTTC. This encodes CSARDYQPGPYNEQFF. The chain is built from TRBV20-1 and TRBJ2-1; possibly TRBD1 or TRBD2 for D (5 bases each). Looked up from germline, CDR1 is DFQATT and CDR2 is SNEGSKA (reference sequence). Trimming left V 0 bases short and J 2 bases short, with 14 bases between. This CDR3 spans 16 amino acids.

The chain has TRBV9 and TRBJ2-1; maybe TRBD2 (6 bases). The CDR3 runs 15 residues. The V gene lost 2 bases and the J gene lost 2 bases, with 11 bases spanning the gap. Germline V gene sequence: CDR1 SGDLS, CDR2 YYNGEE. This chain's CDR3 is CASSVGSGAYNEQFF. CDR3 coding DNA: TGTGCCAGCAGCGTTGGTAGCGGAGCCTACAATGAGCAGTTCTTC.

This clonotype showed up just a few times. V usage is TRBV27 and J usage is TRBJ2-5; weak D call: TRBD2 (5 bases). V lost 6 bases, J lost 4 bases, and 21 bases lay in between. Germline lookup yields CDR1 MNHEY and CDR2 SMNVEV (reference sequence). The CDR3 totals 16 residues. This CDR3 is CASRISLAGAGETQYF. In DNA, the CDR3 is TGTGCCAGCAGAATATCATTGGCGGGCGCGGGAGAGACCCAGTACTTC.

This clonotype was observed a few times. This chain links TRBV7-9 with TRBJ2-2, with D perhaps TRBD2 (6 bases). V dropped 5 bases and J dropped 5 bases, with 12 bases sitting between them. This CDR3 spans 14 amino acids. Germline assignment: CDR1 SEHNR and CDR2 FQNEAQ (reference sequence). The CDR3 nucleotides read TGTGCCAGCAGCCCCGTGGGAGGAACCGGGGAGCTGTTTTTT. It yields the protein CASSPVGGTGELFF.

This clonotype was observed a handful of times. The chain employs TRBV20-1 and TRBJ1-5; possibly TRBD1 for D (5 bases). Between the trimmed V and J ends, which lost 0 bases and 4 bases, there was a span of 13 bases. Germline CDR1 DFQATT, CDR2 SNEGSKA (reference sequence). This CDR3 is 15 amino acids long. CDR3 sequence: CSAREGQGLNQPQHF. The DNA of the CDR3 is TGCAGTGCTAGAGAAGGGCAGGGTCTGAATCAGCCCCAGCATTTT.